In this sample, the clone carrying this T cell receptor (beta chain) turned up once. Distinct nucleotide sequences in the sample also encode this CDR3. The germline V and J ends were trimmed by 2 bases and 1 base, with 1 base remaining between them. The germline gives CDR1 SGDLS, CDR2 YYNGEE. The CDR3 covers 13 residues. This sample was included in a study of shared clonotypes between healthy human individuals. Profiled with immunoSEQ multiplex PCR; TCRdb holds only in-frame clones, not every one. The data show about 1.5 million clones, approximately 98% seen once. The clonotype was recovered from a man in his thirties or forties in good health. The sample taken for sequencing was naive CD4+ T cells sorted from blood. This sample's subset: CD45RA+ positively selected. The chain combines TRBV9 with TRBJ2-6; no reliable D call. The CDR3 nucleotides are TGTGCCAGCAGCGTTTCTGGGGCCAACGTCCTGACTTTC. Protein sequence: CASSVSGANVLTF.